Below are 25 T cell receptor beta chains sequenced from a single sample in a study of cytomegalovirus exposure and HLA in healthy donors. Vbeta (60) and Jbeta (13) primers were used in the PCR. Sequencing was performed with immunoSEQ multiplex PCR; in TCRdb, only in-frame clones are kept and a portion is missing. The sample holds 150,000 to 200,000 clones, roughly 88% seen once. Input material: PBMCs. The receptors derive from a woman under 30 in good health and CMV-seronegative.

V is TRBV6-5 and J is TRBJ1-5; TRBD1 might be the D (5 bases). V was clipped by 6 bases and J by 5 bases, with 14 bases between them. The CDR3 spans 14 residues. Germline V lookup: CDR1 MNHEY, CDR2 SVGAGI. The CDR3 nucleotides read TGTGCCAGCAGCTTGGCAGGGTCTCATCAGCCCCAGCATTTT. Its protein product is CASSLAGSHQPQHF.

The rearrangement joins TRBV5-1 to TRBJ2-2; no reliable D call. Trimming took 6 bases from V and 1 from J, leaving 4 bases between them. This CDR3 has 12 residues. Per germline, CDR1 SGHRS and CDR2 YFSETQ. The CDR3 coding sequence is TGCGCCAGCACCTGGAACACCGGGGAGCTGTTTTTT. Protein product: CASTWNTGELFF.

V is TRBV30 and J is TRBJ2-3, with 7 bases lining up with TRBD2. Germline CDR1 and CDR2: GTSNPN and SVGIG (reference sequence). There are 15 residues in the CDR3. Trimming at V came to 3 bases and at J to 4 bases, leaving 10 bases not matched to a gene. The CDR3 is CAWSLVGGVSDTQYF. The DNA for the CDR3 is TGTGCCTGGAGCCTAGTGGGGGGGGTATCAGATACGCAGTATTTT.

This sequence joins TRBV23-1 and TRBJ2-7; no clear D gene. TRBV23-1 is placed among ORFs of uncertain function. The CDR3 has 15 amino acids. Trimming cost V 6 bases and J 0 bases, with 15 bases left between them. The CDR3: CASRPLTWASYEQYF. The CDR3 nucleotides read TGCGCCAGCAGGCCACTGACATGGGCCTCCTACGAGCAGTACTTC.

This rearrangement joins TRBV5-4 to TRBJ1-1; the D is unclear. Trimming removed 3 bases at V and 5 bases at J, with 17 bases between. Germline V gene lookup returns CDR1 SGHNT and CDR2 YYREEE (reference sequence). The CDR3 is made up of 15 amino acids. The CDR3 protein is CASSSPGGRVTEAFF. The CDR3 nucleotides read TGTGCCAGCAGCTCACCCGGAGGCAGAGTGACTGAAGCTTTCTTT.

The chain uses TRBV10-2 and TRBJ1-5; D remains unclear. This CDR3 has 14 residues. From germline, CDR1 is WSHSY and CDR2 SAAADI. V was shortened by 0 bases and J by 6 bases, with 9 bases between the two germline ends. The CDR3 spells CASSESTGSQPQHF. CDR3 nucleotide sequence: TGCGCCAGCAGTGAGTCGACGGGTAGTCAGCCCCAGCATTTT.

This clone was picked up a small number of times. V usage is TRBV2 and J usage is TRBJ1-1; D is unclear. The CDR3 spans 13 residues. V lost 4 bases to trimming and J lost 2 bases, with 8 bases between them. CDR1 and CDR2 from the germline V gene are SNHLY and FYNNEI. This chain's CDR3 is CASSVTLNTEAFF. CDR3 sequence (DNA): TGTGCCAGCAGTGTTACGCTAAACACTGAAGCTTTCTTT.

The CDR3 coding sequence is TGTGCCAGCAGCTTAGCGGACAGGCTGAGCACAGATACGCAGTATTTT. This translates into CASSLADRLSTDTQYF. The chain has TRBV7-8 and TRBJ2-3, with 7 bases identical to TRBD1. CDR1 is SGHVS, CDR2 FQNEAQ, per germline. The CDR3 is 16 residues long. J gave up 0 bases and V 0 bases, and 3 bases lay outside the gene matches.

The CDR3 DNA is TGTGCCAGTCGGATTCTCCCGGGACTAGCGGGGGGGCACTCGTCTGCCGGGGAGCTGTTTTTT. It codes for CASRILPGLAGGHSSAGELFF. The V gene is TRBV19, the J gene TRBJ2-2, with TRBD2 matching 16 bases. J gave up 6 bases and V 8 bases, and 21 bases lay outside the gene matches. Germline-derived CDR1 and CDR2 are LNHDA and SQIVND (reference sequence). CDR3 length: 21 residues. The variable domain in full, completed from reference TRBV19 and TRBJ2-2, reads DGGITQSPKYLFRKEGQNVTLSCEQNLNHDAMYWYRQDPGQGLRLIYYSQIVNDFQKGDIAEGYSVSREKKESFPLTVTSAQKNPTAFYLCASRILPGLAGGHSSAGELFFGEGSRLTVL.

The J gene is TRBJ1-1, the V gene TRBV20-1; D uncertain. V lost 3 bases and J 7 bases, leaving 6 bases between the germline ends. The V gene's germline CDR1 is DFQATT and CDR2 SNEGSKA (reference sequence). The length of the CDR3 is 10 residues. This chain's CDR3 is CSARRGEAFF. The CDR3 DNA sequence: TGCAGTGCTAGGCGGGGTGAAGCTTTCTTT.

The chain combines TRBV28 with TRBJ2-7; D not resolved. The CDR3 is 11 residues long. V lost 5 bases, J lost 6 bases, and 8 bases lay in between. CDR1 is MDHEN and CDR2 is SYDVKM in the germline V gene. The CDR3 nucleotides are TGTGCCAGCAGTCCCCGGGTCGAGCAGTACTTC. Translated, it gives CASSPRVEQYF.

The V and J genes are TRBV10-2 and TRBJ2-1; 8 nucleotides agree with TRBD2. This CDR3 spans 12 amino acids. Looked up from germline, CDR1 is WSHSY and CDR2 is SAAADI. V lost 5 bases to trimming and J lost 6 bases; unmatched junction nucleotides: 0. The CDR3 sequence is CASSSGGNEQFF. The CDR3 coding sequence is TGCGCCAGCAGTAGCGGGGGCAATGAGCAGTTCTTC.

V usage is TRBV7-8 and J usage is TRBJ1-2; 9 nucleotides line up with TRBD1. The CDR3 consists of 15 residues. Germline CDR1 reads SGHVS; CDR2 reads FQNEAQ. V lost 2 bases to trimming and J lost 4 bases; unmatched junction nucleotides: 5. Here the CDR3 DNA reads TGTGCCAGCAGCTTAACCAGGGACAGGGTCTATGGCTACACCTTC. Translated, it gives CASSLTRDRVYGYTF.

The gene calls are TRBV6-6 and TRBJ2-1, with TRBD2 identical over 8 bases. The CDR3 has 13 amino acids. Per germline, CDR1 MNHNY and CDR2 SVGAGI (reference sequence). The CDR3 here is CAVSRGGYNEQFF. CDR3 DNA sequence: TGTGCTGTGTCACGGGGGGGCTACAATGAGCAGTTCTTC.

The chain has TRBV28 and TRBJ1-4; TRBD1 aligns across 7 bases. Germline loops: CDR1 MDHEN, CDR2 SYDVKM. Trimming at V came to 5 bases and at J to 3 bases, leaving 3 bases not matched to a gene. This CDR3 is built from 14 residues. The CDR3: CASSRQGPNEKLFF. In DNA, the CDR3 is TGTGCCAGCAGTCGACAGGGACCTAATGAAAAACTGTTTTTT. Complete variable domain (other parts from reference TRBV28 and TRBJ1-4): DVKVTQSSRYLVKRTGEKVFLECVQDMDHENMFWYRQDPGLGLRLIYFSYDVKMKEKGDIPEGYSVSREKKERFSLILESASTNQTSMYLCASSRQGPNEKLFFGSGTQLSVL.

The chain couples TRBV5-8 to TRBJ2-7, with TRBD1 matching 9 bases. The trim removed 3 bases at V and 3 bases at J, leaving 7 bases unmatched. CDR3 length: 15 amino acids. Germline V gene sequence: CDR1 SGHTS, CDR2 YDEGEE. This CDR3 is CASSSSGTGIYEQYF. For the CDR3, the DNA is TGTGCCAGCAGCTCCTCCGGGACAGGGATCTACGAGCAGTACTTC.

The chain couples TRBV4-1 to TRBJ2-7; D is possibly TRBD1 (5 bases). Between the trimmed V and J ends, which lost 4 bases and 0 bases, there was a span of 10 bases. This CDR3 contains 14 residues. CDR1 and CDR2 (germline): MGHRA, YSYEKL. CDR3 sequence reads: CASSLKTDSYEQYF. In nucleotides, the CDR3 is TGCGCCAGCAGCCTTAAGACAGACTCCTACGAGCAGTACTTC.

The chain has TRBV6-1 and TRBJ1-4; 9 nucleotides match TRBD1. Per germline, CDR1 MNHNS and CDR2 SASEGT. There are 14 residues in the CDR3. J was trimmed by 2 bases and V by 10 bases; bases with no gene match: 5. The CDR3 here is CATGGTGTNEKLFF. DNA of the CDR3: TGTGCCACCGGGGGGACAGGGACTAATGAAAAACTGTTTTTT.

The chain has TRBV6-1 and TRBJ2-5; 9 bases are a match to TRBD1. The DNA matches TRBJ2-7 better at its end, which makes the J call doubtful. The CDR3 loop spans 15 amino acids. Germline V gene data show CDR1 as MNHNS and CDR2 as SASEGT. The CDR3 loop reads CASSEGQGSSYEQYF. CDR3 sequence (DNA): TGTGCCAGCAGCGAGGGACAGGGTTCTTCCTACGAGCAGTACTTC.

CDR3 residues: CASSDRGPYNSPLHF. The DNA of the CDR3 is TGTGCCAGCTCCGACAGGGGGCCGTATAATTCACCCCTCCACTTT. The J gene is TRBJ1-6, the V gene TRBV19, with 10 bases identical to TRBD1. Germline loops: CDR1 LNHDA, CDR2 SQIVND (reference sequence). The V and J ends lost 9 bases and 4 bases, in that order; junction bases with no gene match: 6. This CDR3 is 15 amino acids long.

V usage is TRBV11-3 and J usage is TRBJ2-3, with no clear D. The length of the CDR3 is 13 residues. V was shortened by 3 bases and J by 0 bases, with 4 bases between the two germline ends. From germline, CDR1 is SGHNT and CDR2 YENEEA. The CDR3 protein is CASSLGSTDTQYF. The CDR3 DNA follows: TGTGCCAGCAGCTTGGGCAGCACAGATACGCAGTATTTT.

The V call is TRBV18, the J call TRBJ2-7, with 11 nucleotides matching TRBD1. V shed 5 bases, J shed 3 bases, and the junction held 12 bases outside the gene matches. Germline V CDR1 and CDR2: KGHSH, LQKENI. This CDR3 region has 17 residues. The CDR3 is CASSSTTGQGVFYEQYF. The CDR3 bases are TGTGCCAGCTCATCTACCACGGGACAGGGGGTTTTCTACGAGCAGTACTTC.

This clone was seen a handful of times. This chain joins TRBV15 and TRBJ1-4; D unresolved. V was trimmed by 0 bases and J by 2 bases, leaving 7 bases between them. Germline CDR1 reads LNHNV; CDR2 reads YYDKDF (reference sequence). The CDR3 is made up of 15 amino acids. In nucleotides, the CDR3 is TGTGCCACCAGCAGAGAATGGGCGACTAATGAAAAACTGTTTTTT. Translation gives CATSREWATNEKLFF.

J is TRBJ1-1 and V is TRBV6-1; D ambiguous. Trimming removed 7 bases from V and 11 bases from J, with 23 bases in between. This CDR3 has 14 amino acids. Germline CDR1 reads MNHNS; CDR2 reads SASEGT. For the CDR3, the DNA is TGTGCCAGCATCATAAAACATGGTCTTCTTTGGGCTTTCTTT. Residues: CASIIKHGLLWAFF.

This chain connects TRBV25-1 to TRBJ1-6, with a tentative D call TRBD1 (6 bases). The germline V and J ends were trimmed by 8 bases and 6 bases, with 11 bases remaining between them. Looked up from germline, CDR1 is MGHDK and CDR2 is SYGVNS. The CDR3 loop spans 13 amino acids. This chain's CDR3 is CASHGQSNSPLHF. The CDR3 DNA reads TGTGCCAGCCACGGACAGTCTAATTCACCCCTCCACTTT.